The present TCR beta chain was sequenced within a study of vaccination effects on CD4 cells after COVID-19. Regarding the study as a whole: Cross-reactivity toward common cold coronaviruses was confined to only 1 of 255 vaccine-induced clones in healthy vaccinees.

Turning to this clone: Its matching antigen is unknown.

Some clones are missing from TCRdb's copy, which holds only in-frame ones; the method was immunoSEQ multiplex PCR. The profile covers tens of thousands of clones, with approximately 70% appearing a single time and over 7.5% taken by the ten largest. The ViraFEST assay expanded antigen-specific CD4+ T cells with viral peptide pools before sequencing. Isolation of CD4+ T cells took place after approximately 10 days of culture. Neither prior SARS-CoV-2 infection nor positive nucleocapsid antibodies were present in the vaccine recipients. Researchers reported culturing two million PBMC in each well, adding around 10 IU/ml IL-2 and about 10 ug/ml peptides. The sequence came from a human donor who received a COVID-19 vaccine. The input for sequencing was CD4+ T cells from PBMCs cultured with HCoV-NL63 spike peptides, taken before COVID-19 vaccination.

This chain's CDR3 is CASSSAGTGVYGYTF. CDR3 coding DNA: TGTGCCAGCAGTTCAGCCGGGACAGGGGTCTATGGCTACACCTTC. This chain joins TRBV7-8 and TRBJ1-2; 10 nucleotides line up with TRBD1. Germline CDR1 is SGHVS and CDR2 is FQNEAQ. The CDR3 length is 15 residues. The trim removed 6 bases at V and 4 bases at J, leaving 8 bases unmatched.